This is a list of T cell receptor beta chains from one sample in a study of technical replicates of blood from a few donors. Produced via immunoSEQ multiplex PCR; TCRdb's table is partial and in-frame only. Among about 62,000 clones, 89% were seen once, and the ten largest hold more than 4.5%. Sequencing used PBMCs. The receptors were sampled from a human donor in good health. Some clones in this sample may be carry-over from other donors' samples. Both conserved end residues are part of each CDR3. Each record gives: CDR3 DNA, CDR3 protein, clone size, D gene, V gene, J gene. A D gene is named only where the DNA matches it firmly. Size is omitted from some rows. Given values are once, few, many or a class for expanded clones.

CDR3nt: TGTGCCAGCAGCTCAGCGTTGAACACTGAAGCTTTCTTT; CDR3aa: CASSSALNTEAFF; abundance: -; d_gene: -; v_gene: TRBV9; j_gene: TRBJ1-1
CDR3nt: TGTGCCAGTAGTATAGGAGACTACCATGGAACCTTC; CDR3aa: CASSIGDYHGTF; abundance: -; d_gene: -; v_gene: TRBV19; j_gene: TRBJ1-2
CDR3nt: TGCGCCAGCAGCTACTACCGGGATTCCTACAATGAGCAGTTCTTC; CDR3aa: CASSYYRDSYNEQFF; abundance: once; d_gene: -; v_gene: TRBV5-1; j_gene: TRBJ2-1
CDR3nt: TGTGCCAGCTCACCGAACTTGGGACTCCGAGGGACTGAAGCTTTCTTT; CDR3aa: CASSPNLGLRGTEAFF; abundance: -; d_gene: -; v_gene: TRBV18; j_gene: TRBJ1-1
CDR3nt: TGCGCCAGCAGCCAAGATTACCGAAGACAGAGCTCCTATAATTCACCCCTCCACTTT; CDR3aa: CASSQDYRRQSSYNSPLHF; abundance: -; d_gene: -; v_gene: TRBV4-1; j_gene: TRBJ1-6
CDR3nt: TGCGCCAGCGGCGGTGCCGGGGGCGAGCAGTACTTC; CDR3aa: CASGGAGGEQYF; abundance: -; d_gene: -; v_gene: TRBV4-3; j_gene: TRBJ2-7
CDR3nt: TGTGCCAGCAGCCAGGGACAGAACAATGAGCAGTTCTTC; CDR3aa: CASSQGQNNEQFF; abundance: -; d_gene: TRBD1; v_gene: TRBV7-7; j_gene: TRBJ2-1
CDR3nt: TGTGCCAGCAGCTCAAACCCAAACCCCGGGGGTGGCTACACCTTC; CDR3aa: CASSSNPNPGGGYTF; abundance: -; d_gene: -; v_gene: TRBV7-2; j_gene: TRBJ1-2
CDR3nt: TGTGCCAGCAGCCGGCTAGCGGGGGGGCCCCGAGAGCAGTTCTTC; CDR3aa: CASSRLAGGPREQFF; abundance: -; d_gene: TRBD2; v_gene: TRBV7-2; j_gene: TRBJ2-1
CDR3nt: TGTGCCAGCAGCTTAATTGCGGAGGTCAACGTCCTGACTTTC; CDR3aa: CASSLIAEVNVLTF; abundance: -; d_gene: -; v_gene: TRBV7-3; j_gene: TRBJ2-6
CDR3nt: TGTGCCAGCAGCGGCCAGGGACTAGCGGGCCGGCTGCAGTTCTTC; CDR3aa: CASSGQGLAGRLQFF; abundance: few; d_gene: TRBD2; v_gene: TRBV9; j_gene: TRBJ2-1
CDR3nt: TGTGCCAGCAGCTTGGGAACAGTCTATAACTATGGCTACACCTTC; CDR3aa: CASSLGTVYNYGYTF; abundance: -; d_gene: -; v_gene: TRBV5-6; j_gene: TRBJ1-2
CDR3nt: TGTGCCAGCAGTTTTGGACGGGAGGAGGTTGTGGATACGCAGTATTTT; CDR3aa: CASSFGREEVVDTQYF; abundance: -; d_gene: TRBD2; v_gene: TRBV27; j_gene: TRBJ2-3
CDR3nt: TGTGCCAGCAGCTTAGGACAGGGCATAGTAGATACGCAGTATTTT; CDR3aa: CASSLGQGIVDTQYF; abundance: -; d_gene: TRBD1; v_gene: TRBV7-9; j_gene: TRBJ2-3
CDR3nt: TGCAGTGCCTGGGACAGCGTCTACTACACCTTC; CDR3aa: CSAWDSVYYTF; abundance: -; d_gene: TRBD1; v_gene: TRBV20-1; j_gene: TRBJ1-2
CDR3nt: TGTGCCAGCAGTCAGGGACAGGCGCACTATGGCTACACCTTC; CDR3aa: CASSQGQAHYGYTF; abundance: -; d_gene: TRBD1; v_gene: TRBV27; j_gene: TRBJ1-2
CDR3nt: TGTGCCAGTACGGATAGGGGGCGATTTGATGAGCAGTTCTTC; CDR3aa: CASTDRGRFDEQFF; abundance: -; d_gene: TRBD1; v_gene: TRBV19; j_gene: TRBJ2-1
CDR3nt: TGTGCCAGCAGCAAGACTAGCGTTCAAGAGACCCAGTACTTC; CDR3aa: CASSKTSVQETQYF; abundance: -; d_gene: TRBD2; v_gene: TRBV7-2; j_gene: TRBJ2-5
CDR3nt: TGCGCCAGCAGCCAAGGGTGGAGTAGCGAGATCAATGAGCAGTTCTTC; CDR3aa: CASSQGWSSEINEQFF; abundance: once; d_gene: -; v_gene: TRBV4-3; j_gene: TRBJ2-1
CDR3nt: TGTGCCAGCAGCTTAAGAGATCCTAGCACAGATACGCAGTATTTT; CDR3aa: CASSLRDPSTDTQYF; abundance: -; d_gene: -; v_gene: TRBV7-3; j_gene: TRBJ2-3
CDR3nt: TGTGCCAGCAGCCTGGGGGGAGGGGTAGGAGGCTACACCTTC; CDR3aa: CASSLGGGVGGYTF; abundance: -; d_gene: -; v_gene: TRBV28; j_gene: TRBJ1-2
CDR3nt: TGTGCCAGCAGCTCGAACGACAGGGGGAAGAATGAAAAACTGTTTTTT; CDR3aa: CASSSNDRGKNEKLFF; abundance: -; d_gene: TRBD1; v_gene: TRBV7-9; j_gene: TRBJ1-4
CDR3nt: TGTGCCAGCAGCCTTAATAGCGGGAGTCGCTACGAGCAGTACTTC; CDR3aa: CASSLNSGSRYEQYF; abundance: -; d_gene: TRBD2; v_gene: TRBV7-2; j_gene: TRBJ2-7
CDR3nt: TGTGCCAGCAGCCAACAACGGACAGGGGTTTATGGCTACACCTTC; CDR3aa: CASSQQRTGVYGYTF; abundance: -; d_gene: TRBD1; v_gene: TRBV14; j_gene: TRBJ1-2
CDR3nt: TGTGCCAGCGGAGGACGGGACAATGAGCAGTTCTTC; CDR3aa: CASGGRDNEQFF; abundance: -; d_gene: -; v_gene: TRBV2; j_gene: TRBJ2-1
CDR3nt: TGTGCCAGCAGCTCCGGACTCCAAGAGACCCAGTACTTC; CDR3aa: CASSSGLQETQYF; abundance: -; d_gene: -; v_gene: TRBV5-6; j_gene: TRBJ2-5
CDR3nt: TGTGCCAGCAGCTCCAGCCCAGGGCAGCGTAACTATGGCTACACCTTC; CDR3aa: CASSSSPGQRNYGYTF; abundance: -; d_gene: -; v_gene: TRBV7-9; j_gene: TRBJ1-2
CDR3nt: TGTGCCAGCTCACTTGGGACTAGCGATTACAATGAGCAGTTCTTC; CDR3aa: CASSLGTSDYNEQFF; abundance: once; d_gene: TRBD2; v_gene: TRBV18; j_gene: TRBJ2-1
CDR3nt: TGTGCCAGCAGCTTCTCGGGGGGGAACCAAGAGACCCAGTACTTC; CDR3aa: CASSFSGGNQETQYF; abundance: -; d_gene: TRBD2; v_gene: TRBV7-2; j_gene: TRBJ2-5
CDR3nt: TGTGCCAGCAGTAGGTCGGGAGCTGGGGCCAACGTCCTGACTTTC; CDR3aa: CASSRSGAGANVLTF; abundance: -; d_gene: -; v_gene: TRBV7-9; j_gene: TRBJ2-6
CDR3nt: TGTGCCAGCAGCTGGGGGGGTTATTCACCCCTCCACTTT; CDR3aa: CASSWGGYSPLHF; abundance: few; d_gene: -; v_gene: TRBV7-9; j_gene: TRBJ1-6
CDR3nt: TGTGCCAGTAGTATCGTTCCGGGACACGACTCCTACGAGCAGTACTTC; CDR3aa: CASSIVPGHDSYEQYF; abundance: once; d_gene: -; v_gene: TRBV19; j_gene: TRBJ2-7
CDR3nt: TGTGCCAGCAGCCCCCGTAGCGGGATGAACACCGGGGAGCTGTTTTTT; CDR3aa: CASSPRSGMNTGELFF; abundance: -; d_gene: TRBD2; v_gene: TRBV7-3; j_gene: TRBJ2-2
CDR3nt: TGTGCCAGTAGGCCTGACCTAGCGGGGGGAAAAAACATTCAGTACTTC; CDR3aa: CASRPDLAGGKNIQYF; abundance: -; d_gene: TRBD2; v_gene: TRBV19; j_gene: TRBJ2-4
CDR3nt: TGCAGCGTTGAAGTCGGCTACGAGCAGTACTTC; CDR3aa: CSVEVGYEQYF; abundance: -; d_gene: -; v_gene: TRBV29-1; j_gene: TRBJ2-7
CDR3nt: TGTGCCAGCAGTTACTCAAACAGGTTGGTCGACACTGAAGCTTTCTTT; CDR3aa: CASSYSNRLVDTEAFF; abundance: -; d_gene: -; v_gene: TRBV6-5; j_gene: TRBJ1-1
CDR3nt: TGTGCCAGCAGCTTGCTCAGGGTGGAGGGCGGGGAGCTGTTTTTT; CDR3aa: CASSLLRVEGGELFF; abundance: -; d_gene: -; v_gene: TRBV5-6; j_gene: TRBJ2-2
CDR3nt: TGTGCCAGCAGGCGAGACAGGGTTAGCGATGGCTACACCTTC; CDR3aa: CASRRDRVSDGYTF; abundance: -; d_gene: TRBD1; v_gene: TRBV6-4; j_gene: TRBJ1-2
CDR3nt: TGTGCCAGCAGTGAAGTTGCGGGGGGAACCTACGAGCAGTACTTC; CDR3aa: CASSEVAGGTYEQYF; abundance: -; d_gene: TRBD2; v_gene: TRBV6-1; j_gene: TRBJ2-7
CDR3nt: TGTGCCTGGAGTCCCGCGGGCGGGTACGAGCAGTACTTC; CDR3aa: CAWSPAGGYEQYF; abundance: -; d_gene: -; v_gene: TRBV30; j_gene: TRBJ2-7
CDR3nt: TGTGCCATCAGTAGACAGCTAGATCAGCCCCAGCATTTT; CDR3aa: CAISRQLDQPQHF; abundance: -; d_gene: -; v_gene: TRBV10-3; j_gene: TRBJ1-5
CDR3nt: TGCGCCAGCAGCGGGACTAGCGGGGTGAACCCTAGAGGGAGCGAGCAGTACTTC; CDR3aa: CASSGTSGVNPRGSEQYF; abundance: once; d_gene: TRBD2; v_gene: TRBV5-1; j_gene: TRBJ2-7
CDR3nt: TGTGCCAGCAGCGTACTAGGGTCCCGTAATTCACCCCTCCACTTT; CDR3aa: CASSVLGSRNSPLHF; abundance: -; d_gene: -; v_gene: TRBV5-4; j_gene: TRBJ1-6
CDR3nt: TGTGCCAGCAGCAAGGGACTAGCGGGGGGGGAAGATACGCAGTATTTT; CDR3aa: CASSKGLAGGEDTQYF; abundance: few; d_gene: TRBD2; v_gene: TRBV13; j_gene: TRBJ2-3